The clone carrying this T cell receptor beta chain has only a few counts. Per the germline V gene, CDR1 is MNHEY and CDR2 is SMNVEV (reference sequence). CDR3 length equals 14 residues. Trimming cost V 5 bases and J 11 bases; bases outside gene matches: 9. The data originate from a study of T cell changes during pregnancy in multiple sclerosis. Method: immunoSEQ multiplex PCR; TCRdb's copy keeps in-frame clones and lacks some. The table lists some 81,000 clones, 89% of them singletons. Sequenced here: peripheral blood, sampled before pregnancy. The V gene is TRBV27, the J gene TRBJ1-6; 7 bases are a match to TRBD1. This sequence originates from a female donor with multiple sclerosis, enrolled in a pregnancy study. The CDR3 region is CASSRGDRKTPLHF. The CDR3 DNA reads TGTGCCAGCAGTCGAGGGGACAGAAAAACACCCCTCCACTTT.